These 27 T cell receptor beta chains were sequenced from one sample in a study of T cells in tumors after PD-1 blockade. Profiled with immunoSEQ multiplex PCR; TCRdb holds only in-frame clones, not every one. The table lists 54,000 or so clones, 80% of them singletons. The starting material was PBMCs, obtained before anti-PD-1 treatment. These receptors came from a human donor with basal cell carcinoma.

The gene calls are TRBV27 and TRBJ1-1, with D possibly matching TRBD1 (5 bases). The CDR3 covers 14 residues. Deletions cut 5 bases from V and 4 bases from J, with 14 bases between. CDR1 and CDR2 (germline): MNHEY, SMNVEV (reference sequence). The CDR3: CASSPGRAVTEAFF. DNA of the CDR3: TGTGCCAGCAGTCCGGGGCGGGCCGTCACTGAAGCTTTCTTT.

The count of this clone is one. The rearrangement joins TRBV9 to TRBJ1-1, with 7 bases identical to TRBD1. Germline lookup yields CDR1 SGDLS and CDR2 YYNGEE. CDR3 length: 14 amino acids. J lost 10 bases, V lost 0 bases, and 9 bases had no gene match. CDR3 amino acids: CASSVDGDRATAFF. CDR3 in DNA: TGTGCCAGCAGCGTAGACGGGGACAGAGCCACAGCTTTCTTT.

The V and J genes are TRBV5-1 and TRBJ2-2; D uncertain. This CDR3 spans 16 amino acids. V lost 2 bases, J lost 3 bases, and 14 bases lay in between. Per the germline V gene, CDR1 is SGHRS and CDR2 is YFSETQ. CDR3 in amino acids: CASSFELPDDTGELFF. The CDR3, as DNA: TGCGCCAGCAGCTTCGAGCTACCCGATGACACCGGGGAGCTGTTTTTT. Full variable domain (outside the CDR3, taken from reference TRBV5-1 and TRBJ2-2): KAGVTQTPRYLIKTRGQQVTLSCSPISGHRSVSWYQQTPGQGLQFLFEYFSETQRNKGNFPGRFSGRQFSNSRSEMNVSTLELGDSALYLCASSFELPDDTGELFFGEGSRLTVL.

The V gene is TRBV6-5, the J gene TRBJ1-5; tentative D call: TRBD1 (5 bases). V lost 0 bases and J lost 6, with 15 bases in between. There are 16 residues in the CDR3. Germline V gene sequence: CDR1 MNHEY, CDR2 SVGAGI. Here the CDR3 DNA reads TGTGCCAGCAGTTACTCGGACCCTACGGGGGGTCAGCCCCAGCATTTT. As protein: CASSYSDPTGGQPQHF.

The chain employs TRBV2 and TRBJ1-2, with 9 bases fitting TRBD1. CDR3 length: 15 residues. V lost 4 bases and J lost 8; bases outside the gene matches: 11. Germline CDR1 is SNHLY and CDR2 is FYNNEI. The CDR3 DNA reads as TGTGCCAGCAGTGGTCTTGGGACAGGGTCCCACGGCTACACCTTC. Translated: CASSGLGTGSHGYTF.

The V gene is TRBV5-5, the J gene TRBJ1-6; 9 bases line up with TRBD1. The trim removed 1 base at V and 10 bases at J, leaving 9 bases unmatched. The CDR3 covers 16 residues. Germline V CDR1 and CDR2: SGHKS, YYEKEE (reference sequence). The CDR3 protein is CASSLSWDRAESPLHF. Here the CDR3 DNA reads TGTGCCAGCAGCTTGTCCTGGGACAGGGCAGAATCACCCCTCCACTTT.

This clone has a single count. V usage is TRBV29-1 and J usage is TRBJ2-3; 7 bases map to TRBD1. The CDR3 is 14 amino acids. J lost 6 bases, V lost 4 bases, and 10 bases had no gene match. Germline V gives CDR1 SQVTM, CDR2 ANQGSEA. The CDR3 spells CSVAVRGKGDTQYF. CDR3 nucleotide sequence: TGCAGCGTTGCGGTCAGGGGGAAGGGGGATACGCAGTATTTT.

The chain joins TRBV19 to TRBJ1-5; D is ambiguous. V was clipped by 3 bases and J by 6 bases, with 15 bases between them. The length of the CDR3 is 15 residues. Looked up from germline, CDR1 is LNHDA and CDR2 is SQIVND (reference sequence). The CDR3, as DNA: TGTGCCAGTAGTATGAAAAGCCTTGGCGGTCAGCCCCAGCATTTT. Amino acids: CASSMKSLGGQPQHF.

A few counts support this clone. Other DNA sequences within the sample encode an identical CDR3. The rearrangement uses TRBV5-1 and TRBJ1-2, with a weak D call TRBD1 (5 bases). In germline, CDR1 is SGHRS, CDR2 YFSETQ. The CDR3 has 14 amino acids. Trimming pared 0 bases from V and 6 bases from J, leaving 12 bases between. CDR3 nucleotide sequence: TGCGCCAGCAGCTTGGCCATGGGGGAGGATGGCTACACCTTC. This gives the protein CASSLAMGEDGYTF.

The J gene is TRBJ1-5, the V gene TRBV7-8; 8 positions agree with TRBD1. The germline CDR1 and CDR2 sequences are SGHVS and FQNEAQ. J was trimmed by 4 bases and V by 5 bases; bases with no gene match: 10. This CDR3 is built from 16 residues. The CDR3 DNA is TGTGCCAGCAGCATACACCGGGACAGGAGTAATCAGCCCCAGCATTTT. Protein product: CASSIHRDRSNQPQHF.

V usage is TRBV7-3 and J usage is TRBJ2-2, with D maybe TRBD1 (6 bases). The CDR3 sequence is 15 residues long. The germline CDR1 and CDR2 sequences are SGHTA and FQGTGA. The V end was cut by 5 bases, the J end by 3 bases, with 13 bases between. CDR3 loop: CASSGQKTDTGELFF. The CDR3 DNA reads TGTGCCAGCAGCGGACAGAAAACGGACACCGGGGAGCTGTTTTTT.

This chain joins TRBV4-1 and TRBJ1-2; TRBD1 is a possible D gene (5 bases). Germline V lookup: CDR1 MGHRA, CDR2 YSYEKL. The CDR3 is 14 amino acids. V was cut by 1 base and J by 0 bases, with 6 bases left in between. The CDR3 reads CASSQATANYGYTF. The DNA for the CDR3 is TGCGCCAGCAGCCAAGCGACAGCTAACTATGGCTACACCTTC.

This clone was seen once. The V and J genes are TRBV5-1 and TRBJ2-5; maybe TRBD2 (7 bases). Trimming shortened V by 4 bases and J by 5 bases, and 15 bases separated the two germline ends. Germline V CDR1 and CDR2: SGHRS, YFSETQ. The CDR3 is 14 residues long. The CDR3 nucleotides read TGCGCCAGCAGCCCTGGGGGGGCCCGGGAGACCCAGTACTTC. Its translation is CASSPGGARETQYF.

This rearrangement joins TRBV30 to TRBJ1-2; TRBD1 aligns across 12 bases. With V trimmed by 5 bases and J by 7 bases, 5 bases remained unmatched. This CDR3 spans 13 amino acids. Germline V gene lookup returns CDR1 GTSNPN and CDR2 SVGIG (reference sequence). DNA of the CDR3: TGTGCCTGGCGGGACAGGGGGCAGGTTGGCTACACCTTC. Protein product: CAWRDRGQVGYTF.

Regarding this clone: Additional DNA sequences in this sample encode the identical CDR3. This chain joins TRBV9 and TRBJ2-1, with 11 bases fitting TRBD2. The CDR3 has 15 residues. CDR1 and CDR2 (germline): SGDLS, YYNGEE. The trim removed 1 base at V and 4 bases at J, leaving 1 base unmatched. CDR3 amino acids: CASSVLAGGYNEQFF. CDR3 nucleotide sequence: TGTGCCAGCAGCGTACTAGCGGGGGGTTACAATGAGCAGTTCTTC. The variable domain in full, completed from reference TRBV9 and TRBJ2-1, reads DSGVTQTPKHLITATGQRVTLRCSPRSGDLSVYWYQQSLDQGLQFLIQYYNGEERAKGNILERFSAQQFPDLHSELNLSSLELGDSALYFCASSVLAGGYNEQFFGPGTRLTVL.

This chain joins TRBV5-1 and TRBJ1-2; D might be TRBD1 (6 bases). The CDR3 is 16 amino acids. Germline CDR1 and CDR2: SGHRS and YFSETQ. Trimming left V 3 bases short and J 3 bases short, with 18 bases between. In DNA, the CDR3 is TGCGCCAGCAGCTCGGGCCTGGGGGCCGTGGACTATGGCTACACCTTC. It is translated as CASSSGLGAVDYGYTF. Looking up the rest from reference TRBV5-1 and TRBJ1-2 gives the full variable domain: KAGVTQTPRYLIKTRGQQVTLSCSPISGHRSVSWYQQTPGQGLQFLFEYFSETQRNKGNFPGRFSGRQFSNSRSEMNVSTLELGDSALYLCASSSGLGAVDYGYTFGSGTRLTVV.

The rearrangement joins TRBV30 to TRBJ1-1, with D hard to call. Per germline, CDR1 GTSNPN and CDR2 SVGIG (reference sequence). The CDR3 runs to 13 residues. With 3 bases removed from V and 6 bases from J, the gap between germline ends came to 14 bases. The CDR3 spells CAWRKGGPPEAFF. The DNA for the CDR3 is TGTGCCTGGAGGAAGGGAGGGCCCCCTGAAGCTTTCTTT.

The V and J genes are TRBV7-8 and TRBJ1-2; possibly TRBD1 for D (5 bases). The CDR3 consists of 19 residues. V was cut by 1 base and J by 8 bases, with 29 bases left in between. The germline gives CDR1 SGHVS, CDR2 FQNEAQ. The CDR3 DNA follows: TGTGCCAGCAGCTTAGGGGTATTTCAAAGGGACGCTGAAAGTCTAGGCTACACCTTC. It is translated as CASSLGVFQRDAESLGYTF. Full variable domain (missing parts from reference TRBV7-8 and TRBJ1-2): GAGVSQSPRYKVAKRGQDVALRCDPISGHVSLFWYQQALGQGPEFLTYFQNEAQLDKSGLPSDRFFAERPEGSVSTLKIQRTQQEDSAVYLCASSLGVFQRDAESLGYTFGSGTRLTVV.

The CDR3 bases are TGTGCCAGCAGCTTAGGGCGCAGGGGATTAAATGAAAAACTGTTTTTT. It codes for CASSLGRRGLNEKLFF. The chain links TRBV11-3 to TRBJ1-4, with D possibly TRBD1 on 6 matching bases. Trimming left V 1 base short and J 5 bases short, with 14 bases between. Per germline, CDR1 SGHNT and CDR2 YENEEA. The CDR3 covers 16 residues.

This chain connects TRBV3-1 (or the pseudogene TRBV3-2) to TRBJ2-1; the D call may be TRBD1 or TRBD2 (6 bases each). The CDR3 consists of 15 residues. Germline values: CDR1 LGHDT, CDR2 YNNKEL (reference sequence). Trimming stripped 6 bases from V and 8 bases from J, with 20 bases between. The CDR3 protein is CASSYSGARVHEQFF. For the CDR3, the DNA is TGTGCCAGCAGTTACTCGGGGGCGCGGGTCCATGAGCAGTTCTTC.

This clone was seen a handful of times. This chain uses TRBV21-1 with TRBJ2-6. TRBV21-1 represents a pseudogene. CDR3 length equals 16 residues. The CDR3 spells CASSKALPPGANVLTF. CDR3 DNA: TGTGCCAGCAGCAAAGCGCTGCCACCGGGGGCCAACGTCCTGACTTTC.

The rearrangement joins TRBV2 to TRBJ2-2; TRBD1 or TRBD2 may be the D gene (5 bases each). The ends were cut back, 6 bases at V and 15 bases at J, with 17 bases in the middle. The CDR3 contains 12 residues. Germline V lookup: CDR1 SNHLY, CDR2 FYNNEI. CDR3 sequence: CASSAERGKVFF. CDR3 nucleotide sequence: TGTGCCAGCAGCGCCGAGAGGGGAAAGGTGTTTTTT.

This clone showed up just once. The chain joins TRBV19 to TRBJ2-1, with D perhaps matching TRBD1 (5 bases). V shed 4 bases and J shed 0 bases, with 10 bases lying between them. The CDR3 has 15 amino acids. Germline-derived CDR1 and CDR2 are LNHDA and SQIVND (reference sequence). The CDR3 sequence is CASSTRQSSYNEQFF. DNA of the CDR3: TGTGCCAGTAGTACAAGACAGAGCTCCTACAATGAGCAGTTCTTC.

This clone appeared a single time. The chain joins TRBV10-1 to TRBJ2-2; 10 bases match TRBD1. Germline CDR1 reads WNHNN; CDR2 reads SYGVQD (reference sequence). The junction had 2 bases not matched to a gene; V was cut back by 4 bases and J by 6 bases. This CDR3 spans 14 amino acids. The CDR3: CASSGQGAPGELFF. The CDR3 bases are TGCGCCAGCAGTGGACAGGGGGCCCCCGGGGAGCTGTTTTTT.

The chain couples TRBV19 to TRBJ2-6; D might be TRBD1 or TRBD2, each matching 5 bases. The CDR3 is 16 residues long. Trimming removed 2 bases from V and 2 bases from J, with 10 bases in between. Germline values: CDR1 LNHDA, CDR2 SQIVND (reference sequence). The CDR3 DNA reads as TGTGCCAGTAGTATATCGTCGGGGCCTGGGGCCAACGTCCTGACTTTC. Protein: CASSISSGPGANVLTF. Supplemented by reference TRBV19 and TRBJ2-6, the full variable domain reads DGGITQSPKYLFRKEGQNVTLSCEQNLNHDAMYWYRQDPGQGLRLIYYSQIVNDFQKGDIAEGYSVSREKKESFPLTVTSAQKNPTAFYLCASSISSGPGANVLTFGAGSRLTVL.

The chain links TRBV13 to TRBJ2-7; 7 bases are shared with TRBD2. Looked up from germline, CDR1 is PRHDT and CDR2 is FYEKMQ (reference sequence). Trimming removed 3 bases from V and 6 bases from J; junction bases left unmatched: 17. The CDR3 loop spans 17 amino acids. CDR3 sequence: CASSFRVAGVLSGEQYF. The CDR3 DNA follows: TGTGCCAGCAGCTTCAGGGTAGCGGGTGTCCTATCGGGCGAGCAGTACTTC.

The chain carries TRBV19 and TRBJ1-1, with D unresolved. CDR1 is LNHDA and CDR2 is SQIVND in the germline V gene (reference sequence). Trimming removed 6 bases at V and 1 base at J, with 6 bases between. The CDR3 is 12 residues long. CDR3 sequence: CASRRTNTEAFF. DNA of the CDR3: TGTGCCAGTAGGCGTACGAACACTGAAGCTTTCTTT.